Listed below are T cell receptor beta chains from one sample, sequenced in a study of OX40 agonist ivuxolimab in advanced cancers. Assay: immunoSEQ multiplex PCR; the TCRdb copy retains only in-frame clones and omits some. The data contain approximately 45,000 clones, 85% to 95% of them singletons. The sample consisted of CD4+ or CD8+ T cells sorted from blood, taken in a trial of the OX40 agonist ivuxolimab. These TCRs come from an adult with an advanced solid tumor such as melanoma, head and neck, liver or kidney cancer. CDR3s include the opening cysteine and the closing phenylalanine or tryptophan. Each record gives: J gene, V gene, clone size, D gene, CDR3 DNA, CDR3 protein. A D gene is named only where the DNA matches it firmly. Expanded clones get a size class; other rows say once, few or many, or leave the size out.

TRBJ2-2 | TRBV7-9 | - | - | TGTGCCAGCGCGATGGGAAGGGACCTGAACACCGGGGAGCTGTTTTTT | CASAMGRDLNTGELFF
TRBJ1-1 | TRBV28 | - | TRBD1 | TGTGCCAGCAGTTTAAGGACAGGGGGCTACACTGAAGCTTTCTTT | CASSLRTGGYTEAFF
TRBJ1-2 | TRBV7-6 | once | TRBD1 | TGTGCCAGCAGCTCTAGCGGGGGACCGGGACAGCTCTATGGCTACACCTTC | CASSSSGGPGQLYGYTF
TRBJ2-3 | TRBV4-1 | - | TRBD2 | TGCGCCAGCAGCCTCCTAGCGGGATCAGATACGCAGTATTTT | CASSLLAGSDTQYF
TRBJ2-7 | TRBV7-2 | - | - | TGTGCCAGCAGCTTTGGTGGCGGGGCCGCCCTTGGCTACGAGCAGTACTTC | CASSFGGGAALGYEQYF
TRBJ2-7 | TRBV27 | once | TRBD2 | TGTGCCAGCAGTCCAGGGACTAGCGGGAGTGTCCCCTACGAGCAGTACTTC | CASSPGTSGSVPYEQYF
TRBJ2-7 | TRBV27 | - | - | TGTGCCAGCAGTTTCTCGGGGAACGAGCAGTACTTC | CASSFSGNEQYF
TRBJ2-5 | TRBV19 | - | - | TGTGCCAGTAGTTCCCATGAGGGAGGGGGAGAGACCCAGTACTTC | CASSSHEGGGETQYF
TRBJ2-1 | TRBV9 | - | TRBD2 | TGTGCCAGCAGCGCCCCGACTAGCGGGAGGCACCTCTACAATGAGCAGTTCTTC | CASSAPTSGRHLYNEQFF
TRBJ2-3 | TRBV27 | - | TRBD1 | TGTGCCAGCAGTGCCGGGACAGGGGGCACAGATACGCAGTATTTT | CASSAGTGGTDTQYF
TRBJ2-1 | TRBV5-1 | - | TRBD2 | TGCGCCAGCAGCTTGGAACTAGCGGGATCTCGCTACAATGAGCAGTTCTTC | CASSLELAGSRYNEQFF
TRBJ2-7 | TRBV6-6 | - | TRBD1 | TGTGCCAGCGAACCGGGGACAGCCTCCTACGAGCAGTACTTC | CASEPGTASYEQYF
TRBJ2-7 | TRBV5-4 | - | - | TGTGCCAGCAGCTTGGGACACCAGGAGAGAAAGGGCGAGCAGTACTTC | CASSLGHQERKGEQYF
TRBJ1-1 | TRBV7-3 | once | - | TGTGCCAGCAGCTTATTAAGGCGCCTGAACACTGAAGCTTTCTTT | CASSLLRRLNTEAFF
TRBJ1-2 | TRBV6-5 | - | - | TGTGCCAGCAGTAACTCGGGGACATCAAACTATGGCTACACCTTC | CASSNSGTSNYGYTF
TRBJ2-1 | TRBV9 | - | - | TGTGCCAGCAGCTCTACTAGGAACCACAATGAGCAGTTCTTC | CASSSTRNHNEQFF
TRBJ2-1 | TRBV5-1 | - | TRBD2 | TGCGCCAGCAGCTTAGCGGGAGGTCGGACCTACAATGAGCAGTTCTTC | CASSLAGGRTYNEQFF
TRBJ1-2 | TRBV5-5 | - | TRBD1 | TGTGCCAGCATCCCTCCCGACAGGGGGAACTATGGCTACACCTTC | CASIPPDRGNYGYTF
TRBJ2-1 | TRBV29-1 | - | TRBD2 | TGCAGCTTCCTTAGGACTAGCGGGAGACCTGACAATGAGCAGTTCTTC | CSFLRTSGRPDNEQFF
TRBJ2-2 | TRBV5-6 | - | - | TGTGCCAGCAGCTCCCCCTCGAACACCGGGGAGCTGTTTTTT | CASSSPSNTGELFF
TRBJ2-3 | TRBV27 | - | TRBD1 | TGTGCCAGCAGTTTATCCTGGACAGGACGTCCTAGCACAGATACGCAGTATTTT | CASSLSWTGRPSTDTQYF
TRBJ2-7 | TRBV5-1 | - | - | TGCGCCAGCAGAGGGGACGGTTCCTACGAGCAGTACTTC | CASRGDGSYEQYF
TRBJ2-5 | TRBV11-3 | - | - | TGTGCCAGCAGCCTCCGGGAAGAGCAAGAGACCCAGTACTTC | CASSLREEQETQYF
TRBJ2-2 | TRBV2 | - | - | TGTGCCAGCAGTGAAGCTGACACCGGGGAGCTGTTTTTT | CASSEADTGELFF
TRBJ2-1 | TRBV9 | - | TRBD2 | TGTGCCAGCAGCGGCCCTAGCGGGAGTGCGGAGCAGTTCTTC | CASSGPSGSAEQFF
TRBJ2-7 | TRBV7-2 | - | TRBD2 | TGTGCCAGCAGCCCAGAATGGGGGACTAGCGAGAGCTACGAGCAGTACTTC | CASSPEWGTSESYEQYF
TRBJ2-7 | TRBV14 | - | - | TGTGCCAGCAGCCAAGGTCACGGGTACTCCTACGAGCAGTACTTC | CASSQGHGYSYEQYF
TRBJ1-1 | TRBV7-3 | - | TRBD1 | TGTGCCAGCAGCTTGGACAGGGTCGGCACTGAAGCTTTCTTT | CASSLDRVGTEAFF
TRBJ1-2 | TRBV19 | - | TRBD1 | TGTGCCAGCCACAGGGCGGGGACAGGGGGTAAAAGCTATGGCTACACCTTC | CASHRAGTGGKSYGYTF
TRBJ2-3 | TRBV4-1 | - | - | TGCGCCAGCAGCCAAGTGGACACAGATACGCAGTATTTT | CASSQVDTDTQYF
TRBJ2-7 | TRBV25-1 | - | TRBD1 | TGTGCCAGCAGTGGGTTCCGGGACAGACTATACGAGCAGTACTTC | CASSGFRDRLYEQYF
TRBJ2-7 | TRBV27 | - | TRBD2 | TGTGCCAGCAGTTTTAGTGGGGGGGTCCACGAGCAGTACTTC | CASSFSGGVHEQYF
TRBJ2-1 | TRBV25-1 | - | - | TGTGCCACCGCGGATTACAATGAGCAGTTCTTC | CATADYNEQFF
TRBJ2-1 | TRBV7-2 | - | - | TGTGCCAGCAGCGTAGGATCAGGGTCCTCCTACAATGAGCAGTTCTTC | CASSVGSGSSYNEQFF
TRBJ2-1 | TRBV7-9 | - | TRBD2 | TGTGCCAGCAGCCTGGGACTAGCGGGATGGAATGAGCAGTTCTTC | CASSLGLAGWNEQFF
TRBJ2-1 | TRBV13 | - | TRBD2 | TGTGCCAGCAGCTTTAGCGGGGGACCTACCTACAATGAGCAGTTCTTC | CASSFSGGPTYNEQFF
TRBJ2-7 | TRBV10-1 | once | - | TGCGCCAGCAGTGCGTGTCTAGCGCTCGACGGAGGGACCTTCGAGCAGTACTTC | CASSACLALDGGTFEQYF
TRBJ2-1 | TRBV7-3 | - | TRBD2 | TGTGCCAGCAGCTTAATTAGCGGGAGGGCATCTATGTACAATGAGCAGTTCTTC | CASSLISGRASMYNEQFF
TRBJ2-2 | TRBV21-1 | - | - | TGTGCCAGCACCCAGGGGGCCAACACCGGGGAGCTGTTTTTT | CASTQGANTGELFF
TRBJ2-3 | TRBV9 | - | - | TGTGCCAGCAGCCCCGGGGGCCGTACAGATACGCAGTATTTT | CASSPGGRTDTQYF
TRBJ2-7 | TRBV2 | - | - | TGTGCCAGCAGTGGAGCGGGTAGCTCCTACGAGCAGTACTTC | CASSGAGSSYEQYF
TRBJ1-3 | TRBV19 | - | - | TGTGCCAGTAGTATATGGGATTACTCTGGAAACACCATATATTTT | CASSIWDYSGNTIYF
TRBJ2-1 | TRBV6-4 | - | TRBD2 | TGTGCCAGCAGTGAAACTAGCGGGAGCTCCTACAATGAGCAGTTCTTC | CASSETSGSSYNEQFF
TRBJ2-7 | TRBV7-8 | - | - | TGTGCCAGCGGGACACCAACCTACGAGCAGTACTTC | CASGTPTYEQYF
TRBJ1-2 | TRBV19 | - | TRBD1 | TGTGCCAGTAGTTCACGACAGGGGGCGCAGGACTATGGCTACACCTTC | CASSSRQGAQDYGYTF
TRBJ1-5 | TRBV4-1 | few | - | TGCGCCAGCAGCCAAGAATCGGACATCAATCAGCCCCAGCATTTT | CASSQESDINQPQHF
TRBJ1-2 | TRBV5-6 | - | - | TGTGCCAGCAGCTTTGGGGGGGCCAACTATGGCTACACCTTC | CASSFGGANYGYTF
TRBJ1-2 | TRBV5-6 | - | - | TGTGCCAGCAGCCCGGACATCCGGGACGTCTATGGCTACACCTTC | CASSPDIRDVYGYTF
TRBJ2-5 | TRBV9 | - | - | TGTGCCAGCAGCGTAGGGCCCTTCCTTTACCAAGAGACCCAGTACTTC | CASSVGPFLYQETQYF